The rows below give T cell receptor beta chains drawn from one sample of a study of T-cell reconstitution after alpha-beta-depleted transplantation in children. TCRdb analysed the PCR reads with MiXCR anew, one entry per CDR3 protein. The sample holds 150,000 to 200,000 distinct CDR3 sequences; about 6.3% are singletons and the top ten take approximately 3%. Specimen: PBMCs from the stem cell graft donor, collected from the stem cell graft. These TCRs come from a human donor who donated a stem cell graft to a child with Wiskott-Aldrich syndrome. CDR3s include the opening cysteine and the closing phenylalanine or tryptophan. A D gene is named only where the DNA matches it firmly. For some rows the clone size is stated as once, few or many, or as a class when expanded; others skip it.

TGCGCCAGCACCGCCGGCGGTCTCTCCTACGAGCAGTACTTC | CASTAGGLSYEQYF | TRBV5-1 | NA | many | TRBJ2-7
TGTGCCAGTAGTCGGAGGCCCTCCTACGAGCAGTACTTC | CASSRRPSYEQYF | TRBV19 | NA | NA | TRBJ2-7
TGTGCCAGCAGCCATTTACAGGGCTGGGAGGAGACCCAGTACTTC | CASSHLQGWEETQYF | TRBV14 | NA | many | TRBJ2-5
TGTGCCAGCAGTCCCGGTCACTCAGCCTACGAGCAGTACTTC | CASSPGHSAYEQYF | TRBV6-1 | NA | NA | TRBJ2-7
TGCAGTGCAAGGCCCCCGCGGGGTAATGAAAAACTGTTTTTT | CSARPPRGNEKLFF | TRBV20-1 | NA | few | TRBJ1-4
TGCGCCAGCAGCCCAGGCCCGGGGGATGTTAGGGGCTACACCTTC | CASSPGPGDVRGYTF | TRBV5-1 | NA | few | TRBJ1-2
TGCGCCAGCAGCCTGGGCAGGAAAGGAGAAAAACTGTTTTTT | CASSLGRKGEKLFF | TRBV4-1 | NA | NA | TRBJ1-4
TGCAGTGCTAGAGATCGTAAGCGGGGGTTTTCCGGGGAGCTGTTTTTT | CSARDRKRGFSGELFF | TRBV20-1 | TRBD2 | NA | TRBJ2-2
TGTGCCAGCAGCTCCTACACAGATACGCAGTATTTT | CASSSYTDTQYF | TRBV7-2 | NA | many | TRBJ2-3
TGCAGCGTTGAATGGCAGCACAACACCGGGGAGCTGTTTTTT | CSVEWQHNTGELFF | TRBV29-1 | NA | many | TRBJ2-2
TGTGCCAGCAGTACGGCGACAGGGAAAGGCACCGGGGAGCTGTTTTTT | CASSTATGKGTGELFF | TRBV12-3/TRBV12-4 | TRBD1 | many | TRBJ2-2
TGCGCCAGCAGCTTGGCAGTGGGATTGAACACTGAAGCTTTCTTT | CASSLAVGLNTEAFF | TRBV5-1 | NA | many | TRBJ1-1
TGTGCCATCAGTGAATTACCGGGACTAGCGAACTCCTACGAGCAGTACTTC | CAISELPGLANSYEQYF | TRBV10-3 | TRBD2 | many | TRBJ2-7
TGCAGCGTTGAGCGGGAGACAGATACGCAGTATTTT | CSVERETDTQYF | TRBV29-1 | TRBD2 | many | TRBJ2-3
TGCAGTGCTACCACAGCGGGCCAAATCCCCAATGAGCAGTTCTTC | CSATTAGQIPNEQFF | TRBV20-1 | NA | many | TRBJ2-1
TGTGCCAGCAGCGTAGTACTAGCGGGACTCACCGGGGAGCTGTTTTTT | CASSVVLAGLTGELFF | TRBV9 | TRBD2 | many | TRBJ2-2
TGTGCCAGCAGTTACTTGGGACAGCCAGACACCGGGGAGCTGTTTTTT | CASSYLGQPDTGELFF | TRBV6-5 | TRBD1 | many | TRBJ2-2
TGTGCCAGCACTAGCGGCAATGAGCAGTTCTTC | CASTSGNEQFF | TRBV12-3/TRBV12-4 | TRBD2 | many | TRBJ2-1
TGTGCCAGCAGTGGTCTAGCGGGAGACTCCTACGAGCAGTACTTC | CASSGLAGDSYEQYF | TRBV6-1 | TRBD2 | many | TRBJ2-7
TGTGCCAGCTGCTCCCTGACTAGCGTTGCCTACGAGCAGTACTTC | CASCSLTSVAYEQYF | TRBV7-2 | TRBD2 | many | TRBJ2-7
TGCAGTGCTAGAGATCAGGGTCCTCGGGCCAACGTCCTGACTTTC | CSARDQGPRANVLTF | TRBV20-1 | NA | many | TRBJ2-6
TGTGCCAGCAGCCTCGCGACTAGCGGGAGTAACACCGGGGAGCTGTTTTTT | CASSLATSGSNTGELFF | TRBV7-9 | TRBD2 | few | TRBJ2-2
TGCGCCAGCAGCTCTACAGGGCAGAATATCTACGAGCAGTACTTC | CASSSTGQNIYEQYF | TRBV5-1 | NA | many | TRBJ2-7
TGTGCCAGCAGTCCTCCTGGACTAGCATTCGGAGATACGCAGTATTTT | CASSPPGLAFGDTQYF | TRBV6-1 | TRBD2 | many | TRBJ2-3
TGTGCCAGCAGGCCGGGACAGGGGATTTTGAACACTGAAGCTTTCTTT | CASRPGQGILNTEAFF | TRBV28 | TRBD1 | many | TRBJ1-1
TGTGCCAGCAGTTTGAGCCAGGGGGGAAGGACCCAGTACTTC | CASSLSQGGRTQYF | TRBV27 | NA | many | TRBJ2-5
TGTGCCAGCAGTCCACAGGGGCCGGGGTCACCCCTCCACTTT | CASSPQGPGSPLHF | TRBV6-5 | TRBD1 | many | TRBJ1-6
TGTGCCACCAGTGGCGGGGGTAAGACCTACAATGAGCAGTTCTTC | CATSGGGKTYNEQFF | TRBV24-1 | TRBD2 | many | TRBJ2-1
TGTGCCAGCAGCGCCTCCGGGACGGCTAGCACAGATACGCAGTATTTT | CASSASGTASTDTQYF | TRBV9 | NA | many | TRBJ2-3
TGTGCCAGCTCACAAAACAGGTTTTTTATGACCGGGGAGCTGTTTTTT | CASSQNRFFMTGELFF | TRBV18 | NA | NA | TRBJ2-2
TGCGCCAGCAGCCAAGATCTCTTCCGGGACTTACCCTACGAGCAGTACTTC | CASSQDLFRDLPYEQYF | TRBV4-3 | NA | many | TRBJ2-7
TGTGCCAGCAAGGCAGGCAGCAATCAGCCCCAGCATTTT | CASKAGSNQPQHF | TRBV6-1 | NA | few | TRBJ1-5
TGTGCCAGCTCACCAATCCCCGGGACGATGAACACTGAAGCTTTCTTT | CASSPIPGTMNTEAFF | TRBV18 | NA | few | TRBJ1-1
TGTGCCAGCAGTTATTCGGGAAATGAAAAACTGTTTTTT | CASSYSGNEKLFF | TRBV6-6 | NA | NA | TRBJ1-4
TGCAGTGCTAGGGTGGGGGTGCTAGCGAGACACAATGAGCAGTTCTTC | CSARVGVLARHNEQFF | TRBV20-1 | NA | many | TRBJ2-1
TGCGCCAGCAGCTTCGGACTAGCGGGCTACAATACGCAGTATTTT | CASSFGLAGYNTQYF | TRBV5-1 | TRBD2 | many | TRBJ2-3
TGCAGCGGCAGGACTAGCGGGACTAGCACAGATACGCAGTATTTT | CSGRTSGTSTDTQYF | TRBV29-1 | TRBD2 | many | TRBJ2-3
TGTGCCTGGCAAAAAGGCATGGATATCTACACAGATACGCAGTATTTT | CAWQKGMDIYTDTQYF | TRBV30 | NA | NA | TRBJ2-3
TGTGCCAGCAAGAACCCTACCTGGGGTTGGGGTGGCACAGATACGCAGTATTTT | CASKNPTWGWGGTDTQYF | TRBV6-5 | NA | many | TRBJ2-3
TGCGCCAGCAGCACTCTGGCGGATTCACCCCTCCACTTT | CASSTLADSPLHF | TRBV5-1 | NA | many | TRBJ1-6
TGTGCCATCAGTGAGTGGTCCGGGATGGTGAGGAATGAGCAGTTCTTC | CAISEWSGMVRNEQFF | TRBV10-3 | NA | many | TRBJ2-1
TGTGCCAGCAGTTCCCGGGCAGGGGGGCCTTCCTACGAGCAGTACTTC | CASSSRAGGPSYEQYF | TRBV6-5 | NA | many | TRBJ2-7
TGCGCCAGCAGTTCCTTGTCGTGGGGGGGGAACAATGAGCAGTTCTTC | CASSSLSWGGNNEQFF | TRBV5-1 | TRBD2 | NA | TRBJ2-1
TGTGCCAGCACCGTAGCGGGGGGGATCACAGATACGCAGTATTTT | CASTVAGGITDTQYF | TRBV5-5 | TRBD2 | many | TRBJ2-3
TGCAGCGTTGAGGGACAGGGGGACCCCAATGAGCAGTTCTTC | CSVEGQGDPNEQFF | TRBV29-1 | TRBD1 | many | TRBJ2-1
TGTGCCACCAGTGATCCGCGGACAGGGGGAGAGACCCAGTACTTC | CATSDPRTGGETQYF | TRBV24-1 | TRBD1 | NA | TRBJ2-5
TGCGCCAGCAGCTCCCTAGCGGGAGGGGAGACCCAGTACTTC | CASSSLAGGETQYF | TRBV5-1 | TRBD2 | NA | TRBJ2-5
TGTGCCTGGAGTGAGACAACTGATGCCTACGAGCAGTACTTC | CAWSETTDAYEQYF | TRBV30 | NA | NA | TRBJ2-7
TGTGCCAGCAGCTCGACAGGGGTGGGCACCGGGGAGCTGTTTTTT | CASSSTGVGTGELFF | TRBV11-2 | TRBD1 | NA | TRBJ2-2